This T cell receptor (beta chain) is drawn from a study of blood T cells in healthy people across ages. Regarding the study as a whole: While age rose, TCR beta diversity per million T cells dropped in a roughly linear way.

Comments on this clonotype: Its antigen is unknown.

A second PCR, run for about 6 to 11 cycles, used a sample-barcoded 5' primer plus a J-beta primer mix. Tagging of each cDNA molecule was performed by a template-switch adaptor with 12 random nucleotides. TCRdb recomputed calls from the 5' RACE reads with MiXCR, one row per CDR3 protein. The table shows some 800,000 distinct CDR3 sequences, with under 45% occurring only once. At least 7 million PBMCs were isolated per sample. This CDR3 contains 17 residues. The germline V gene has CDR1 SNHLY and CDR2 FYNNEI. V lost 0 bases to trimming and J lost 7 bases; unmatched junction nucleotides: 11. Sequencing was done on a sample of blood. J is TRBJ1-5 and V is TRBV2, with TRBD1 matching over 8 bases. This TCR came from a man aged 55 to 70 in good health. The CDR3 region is CASSEASSGGWGQPQHF. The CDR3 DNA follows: TGTGCCAGCAGTGAAGCGTCTTCAGGGGGCTGGGGGCAGCCCCAGCATTTT.